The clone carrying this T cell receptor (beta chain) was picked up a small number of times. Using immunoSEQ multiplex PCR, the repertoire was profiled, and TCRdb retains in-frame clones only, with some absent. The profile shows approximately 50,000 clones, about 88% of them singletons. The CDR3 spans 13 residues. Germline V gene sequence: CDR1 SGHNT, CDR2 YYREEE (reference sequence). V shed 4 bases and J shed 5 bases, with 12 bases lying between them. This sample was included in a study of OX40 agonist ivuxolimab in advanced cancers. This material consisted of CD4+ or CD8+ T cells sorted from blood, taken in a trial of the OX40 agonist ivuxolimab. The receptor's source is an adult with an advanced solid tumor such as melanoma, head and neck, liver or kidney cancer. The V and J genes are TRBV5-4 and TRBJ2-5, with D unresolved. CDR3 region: CASSGERLETQYF. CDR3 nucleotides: TGTGCCAGCAGCGGAGAACGGCTCGAGACCCAGTACTTC.